These T cell receptor beta chains were read from a single sample in a study of human T cells and chemical hapten exposure. TCRdb processed the RACE reads anew with MiXCR; each CDR3 protein has one entry. The data contain tens of thousands of distinct CDR3 sequences, roughly 8.6% of them singletons. Specimen: whole blood. These receptors were collected from a male donor in good health. Some clones in this sample may be carry-over from other donors' samples. Both conserved end residues are part of each CDR3.

V	length	J	CDR3
TRBV10-3	14	TRBJ2-7	CAINTQGNQREQYF
TRBV12-3/TRBV12-4	15	TRBJ2-3	CASSPDQGSTDTQYF
TRBV10-3	15	TRBJ1-5	CAISESILRDQPQHF
TRBV7-2	12	TRBJ2-3	CASSLVVDTQYF
TRBV7-2	14	TRBJ2-5	CASSSGLIQETQYF
TRBV6-2/TRBV6-3	14	TRBJ2-7	CASLKAGGPHEQYF
TRBV27	15	TRBJ1-5	CASSLLGQSNQPQHF
TRBV4-1	20	TRBJ1-1	CASRQNQEYQYLTLNTEAFF
TRBV7-7	14	TRBJ1-1	CASSPTTGNTEAFF
TRBV19	14	TRBJ1-5	CASTLRVGNQPQHF
TRBV2	13	TRBJ2-7	CASSKARGTEQYF
TRBV6-2/TRBV6-3	17	TRBJ1-4	CASSTPTQDYGDEKLFF
TRBV10-3	15	TRBJ1-6	CAISHPEQGNSPLHF
TRBV4-1	14	TRBJ2-7	CASSQVRDSYEQYF
TRBV5-1	14	TRBJ2-5	CASSLIRQQETQYF
TRBV6-2/TRBV6-3	13	TRBJ1-5	CASSWAGNQPQHF
TRBV2	11	TRBJ2-1	CASSAEDYRFF
TRBV7-9	16	TRBJ2-1	CASSLRRAVSYNEQFF
TRBV29-1	13	TRBJ2-7	CSAKGQGTYEQYF
TRBV6-2/TRBV6-3	16	TRBJ2-5	CASSYRSGQDQETQYF
TRBV20-1	15	TRBJ2-1	CSATALAGAYNEQFF
TRBV5-1	16	TRBJ2-1	CASSAADRGLPNEQFF
TRBV11-2	14	TRBJ2-7	CASSLGRIDYEQYF
TRBV4-2	15	TRBJ1-1	CASSQEGGRDTEAFF
TRBV6-6	14	TRBJ2-7	CASSALAGAGEQYF
TRBV7-7	12	TRBJ1-5	CAGGGALQPQHF
TRBV7-6	12	TRBJ2-2	CASSTRGGELFF
TRBV12-5	13	TRBJ1-1	CASGTSTNTEAFF
TRBV5-1	14	TRBJ2-5	CASSWDGPEETQYF
TRBV5-1	15	TRBJ1-1	CASSLVGDMNTEAFF
TRBV10-3	13	TRBJ2-3	CASGSGREDTQYF
TRBV20-1	16	TRBJ2-7	CSASPQLSGRSYEQYF
TRBV6-1	14	TRBJ2-3	CASSVSGQADTQYF
TRBV9	13	TRBJ2-1	CASSFRLGNEQFF
TRBV20-1	15	TRBJ2-3	CSVRISGVSTDTQYF
TRBV20-1	13	TRBJ2-1	CSARVEGYNEQFF
TRBV10-2	18	TRBJ2-3	CASSELGTPQSWTDTQYF